The 18 T cell receptor beta chains below were found in one sample sequenced in a study of cytomegalovirus exposure and HLA in healthy donors. PCR amplification relied on 60 Vbeta primers (plus 13 Jbeta primers). Produced via immunoSEQ multiplex PCR; TCRdb's table is partial and in-frame only. The profile shows 200,000 to 250,000 clones, 70% to 80% of them singletons. The specimen sequenced was PBMCs. Source of these receptors: a woman in her sixties or seventies in good health and CMV-seropositive.

A few counts support this clone. V usage is TRBV27 and J usage is TRBJ2-2, with TRBD2 identical over 12 bases. The V and J ends lost 2 bases and 7 bases, in that order; junction bases with no gene match: 11. From germline, CDR1 is MNHEY and CDR2 SMNVEV (reference sequence). The CDR3 is 18 amino acids. DNA of the CDR3: TGTGCCAGCAGTTTAGGCCCCCGACTAGCGGGAGATGTCGGGGAGCTGTTTTTT. Protein sequence: CASSLGPRLAGDVGELFF.

A note on this clone: In the same sample, other DNA sequences code for this CDR3. This chain connects TRBV5-1 to TRBJ2-7; TRBD2 matches at 9 bases. The CDR3 is 15 residues long. Germline loops: CDR1 SGHRS, CDR2 YFSETQ. V shed 0 bases and J 3 bases; nucleotides not matched to a gene: 4. The CDR3 is CASSLVAGGFYEQYF. The CDR3 DNA is TGCGCCAGCAGCTTGGTGGCGGGAGGGTTCTACGAGCAGTACTTC.

The V and J genes are TRBV27 and TRBJ2-5; tentative D call: TRBD2 (5 bases). Germline V gene sequence: CDR1 MNHEY, CDR2 SMNVEV (reference sequence). The length of the CDR3 is 16 residues. With 2 bases removed from V and 4 bases from J, the gap between germline ends came to 17 bases. The CDR3 region has the DNA TGTGCCAGCAGTTTACCTCCCGGGATGGAGCTAGAGACCCAGTACTTC. This gives the protein CASSLPPGMELETQYF.

This rearrangement joins TRBV2 to TRBJ2-7; no reliable D call. V was clipped by 7 bases and J by 0 bases, with 10 bases between them. From germline, CDR1 is SNHLY and CDR2 FYNNEI. The CDR3 is 13 amino acids. DNA for the CDR3: TGTGCCAGCACTCTCGGTTACTCCTACGAGCAGTACTTC. The encoded protein is CASTLGYSYEQYF.

V is TRBV5-4 and J is TRBJ2-7; 7 positions agree with TRBD2. From germline, CDR1 is SGHNT and CDR2 YYREEE (reference sequence). Losses at the gene ends were 2 bases for V and 7 bases for J; bases not matched to a gene: 3. This CDR3 is 12 amino acids long. CDR3 nucleotides: TGTGCCAGCAGCTTTATGGGGGGGGAGCAGTACTTC. Protein: CASSFMGGEQYF.

V gene TRBV30 combines with J gene TRBJ1-5; 7 nucleotides match TRBD1. Losses at the gene ends were 5 bases for V and 2 bases for J; bases not matched to a gene: 6. Looked up from germline, CDR1 is GTSNPN and CDR2 is SVGIG (reference sequence). The CDR3 has 14 amino acids. The CDR3 here is CAWADRDGNQPQHF. The CDR3 DNA reads TGTGCCTGGGCCGACAGGGATGGCAATCAGCCCCAGCATTTT.

The chain joins TRBV5-1 to TRBJ1-1; D not resolved. The ends were cut back, 0 bases at V and 1 base at J, with 13 bases in the middle. The CDR3 extends over 16 amino acids. Germline CDR1 reads SGHRS; CDR2 reads YFSETQ. The CDR3 nucleotides are TGCGCCAGCAGCTTGGTGGGCCAACCATGGAACACTGAAGCTTTCTTT. Amino acid sequence: CASSLVGQPWNTEAFF.

The chain combines TRBV5-1 with TRBJ1-2, with D unclear. The CDR3 has 14 amino acids. V was cut by 3 bases and J by 8 bases, with 17 bases left in between. Germline values: CDR1 SGHRS, CDR2 YFSETQ. CDR3 sequence: CASSSNPRSGGYTF. In nucleotides, the CDR3 is TGCGCCAGCAGCTCCAACCCGCGGTCTGGGGGCTACACCTTC.

This clone appeared a few times. The gene calls are TRBV6-1 and TRBJ2-7, with D uncertain. The CDR3 length is 14 residues. Germline loops: CDR1 MNHNS, CDR2 SASEGT. Deletions cut 7 bases from V and 0 bases from J, with 13 bases between. CDR3 DNA: TGTGCCAGCACCCCGGTTGTTAGCTCCTACGAGCAGTACTTC. Translation: CASTPVVSSYEQYF.

This chain links TRBV10-1 with TRBJ2-7; TRBD1 agrees at 11 bases. Unmatched junction bases numbered 4, after V lost 7 bases and J lost 2 bases. The CDR3 is 14 amino acids. Germline V gene sequence: CDR1 WNHNN, CDR2 SYGVQD (reference sequence). CDR3 loop: CASTSGQGAYEQYF. CDR3 nucleotide sequence: TGCGCCAGCACCTCGGGACAGGGGGCCTACGAGCAGTACTTC.

The table lists this clone with a few counts. The rearrangement links TRBV5-1 to TRBJ2-1; 9 bases are shared with TRBD1. This CDR3 contains 14 residues. Germline CDR1 and CDR2: SGHRS and YFSETQ. Trimming cost V 2 bases and J 5 bases; bases outside gene matches: 2. The CDR3 DNA reads as TGCGCCAGCAGCTTAGGGGACAGGGACAATGAGCAGTTCTTC. It yields the protein CASSLGDRDNEQFF.

The V gene is TRBV5-1, the J gene TRBJ1-1; no clear D gene. CDR1 and CDR2 from the germline V gene are SGHRS and YFSETQ. Between the trimmed V and J ends, which lost 0 bases and 1 base, there was a span of 7 bases. There are 14 residues in the CDR3. DNA for the CDR3: TGCGCCAGCAGCTTGGATGCAGGGAACACTGAAGCTTTCTTT. Protein product: CASSLDAGNTEAFF.

The rearrangement uses TRBV7-2 and TRBJ1-6, with TRBD1 as a possible D gene (5 bases). This CDR3 contains 15 residues. V dropped 5 bases and J dropped 9 bases, with 17 bases sitting between them. Germline V gene sequence: CDR1 SGHTA, CDR2 FQGNSA. CDR3 sequence reads: CASSLPGGMFSPLHF. CDR3 nucleotide sequence: TGTGCCAGCAGCCTACCCGGGGGAATGTTTTCACCCCTCCACTTT.

This clone has a handful of counts. Different DNA sequences within this sample yield the same CDR3. V is TRBV29-1 and J is TRBJ1-5; D is ambiguous. V was clipped by 4 bases and J by 4 bases, with 8 bases between them. The CDR3 sequence is 12 residues long. Germline lookup yields CDR1 SQVTM and CDR2 ANQGSEA. The CDR3 is CSVGSGNQPQHF. The CDR3 DNA is TGCAGCGTTGGATCAGGAAATCAGCCCCAGCATTTT.

The chain has TRBV29-1 and TRBJ2-6, with no clear D. Germline CDR1 reads SQVTM; CDR2 reads ANQGSEA. Between the trimmed V and J ends, which lost 8 bases and 3 bases, there was a span of 8 bases. CDR3 length: 12 amino acids. CDR3 in amino acids: CSFSGGANVLTF. DNA for the CDR3: TGCAGCTTCAGTGGTGGGGCCAACGTCCTGACTTTC.

The chain links TRBV6-4 to TRBJ1-1; 8 bases agree with TRBD1. V shed 7 bases and J 9 bases; nucleotides not matched to a gene: 4. This CDR3 has 11 residues. Looked up from germline, CDR1 is MRHNA and CDR2 is SNTAGT. CDR3 nucleotides: TGTGCCAGCACCTCAGGGGGCAAAGCTTTCTTT. Translating gives CASTSGGKAFF.

The chain carries TRBV7-8 and TRBJ2-7, with D tentatively TRBD1 (5 bases). In germline, CDR1 is SGHVS, CDR2 FQNEAQ. V was cut by 5 bases and J by 1 base, with 15 bases left in between. The CDR3 consists of 15 residues. CDR3 region: CASSTRQRLSYEQYF. The DNA for the CDR3 is TGTGCCAGCAGCACCCGACAGCGACTTTCCTACGAGCAGTACTTC. Variable domain in full (rest from reference TRBV7-8 and TRBJ2-7): GAGVSQSPRYKVAKRGQDVALRCDPISGHVSLFWYQQALGQGPEFLTYFQNEAQLDKSGLPSDRFFAERPEGSVSTLKIQRTQQEDSAVYLCASSTRQRLSYEQYFGPGTRLTVT.

This chain connects TRBV2 to TRBJ2-5; D not certain. The CDR3 consists of 13 residues. V lost 4 bases and J lost 5, with 11 bases in between. CDR1 SNHLY and CDR2 FYNNEI come from the germline V gene. The CDR3 protein is CASSVFQDETQYF. In nucleotides, the CDR3 is TGTGCCAGCAGTGTTTTTCAGGATGAGACCCAGTACTTC.